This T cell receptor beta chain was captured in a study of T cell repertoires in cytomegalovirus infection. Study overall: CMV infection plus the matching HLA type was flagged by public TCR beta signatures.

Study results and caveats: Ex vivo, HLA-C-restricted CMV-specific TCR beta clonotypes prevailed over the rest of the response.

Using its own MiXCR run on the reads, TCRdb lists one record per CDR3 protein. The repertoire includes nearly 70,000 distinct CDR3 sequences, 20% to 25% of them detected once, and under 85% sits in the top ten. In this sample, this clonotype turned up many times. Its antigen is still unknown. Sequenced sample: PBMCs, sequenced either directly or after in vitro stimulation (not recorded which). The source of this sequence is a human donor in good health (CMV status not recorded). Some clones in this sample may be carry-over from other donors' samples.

CDR3 amino acids: CASSLWVRGRAVEQFF. The CDR3 nucleotides are TGTGCCAGCAGCCTATGGGTTCGCGGGAGGGCCGTGGAGCAGTTCTTC. The chain combines TRBV7-3 with TRBJ2-1; 9 nucleotides match TRBD2. With V trimmed by 5 bases and J by 10 bases, 15 bases remained unmatched. Germline V gene data show CDR1 as SGHTA and CDR2 as FQGTGA. The CDR3 length is 16 residues.